One sample yielded the 12 T cell receptor beta chains listed below, sequenced in a study of blood T cell repertoires in COVID-19 (dated by TCRdb to about 2020). The library was built by means of the immunoSEQ multiplex PCR assay. TCRdb mirrors the immuneACCESS table, restricted to in-frame sequences. Some clones are absent from its copies; in checked studies, under half trace to an unresolved V gene, and the reason for the others is unknown. This sample is represented by around 270,000 clones; about four fifths of them were singletons. The ten largest clones take up 15% to 18% of the sample. The sequencing sample was made of peripheral blood. These receptors were collected from a person aged 65 to 79 with COVID-19, enrolled during active disease.

As to this clone: Other DNA sequences in this specimen translate into the identical CDR3. This chain links TRBV7-9 with TRBJ1-4; TRBD1 matches at 7 bases. The CDR3 covers 15 residues. Germline CDR1 SEHNR, CDR2 FQNEAQ (reference sequence). V shed 3 bases, J shed 4 bases, and the junction held 5 bases outside the gene matches. CDR3 sequence (DNA): TGTGCCAGCAGCTTCCGACAGGGTCTTAATGAAAAACTGTTTTTT. Encoded protein: CASSFRQGLNEKLFF.

The genes are TRBV7-9 and TRBJ1-4; perhaps TRBD1 as D (5 bases). Germline CDR1 reads SEHNR; CDR2 reads FQNEAQ (reference sequence). The CDR3 runs to 16 residues. V was shortened by 5 bases and J by 8 bases, with 21 bases between the two germline ends. DNA of the CDR3: TGTGCCAGCAGCACCCCCAGCCGGCAGGGAGGGGAAAAACTGTTTTTT. Translated: CASSTPSRQGGEKLFF.

This chain uses TRBV24-1 with TRBJ2-3, with D unclear. Per germline, CDR1 KGHDR and CDR2 SFDVKD. V lost 4 bases and J 9 bases, leaving 7 bases between the germline ends. The CDR3 covers 11 residues. The CDR3, as DNA: TGTGCCACCAGTGACCTGGGCACGCAGTATTTT. Amino acid sequence: CATSDLGTQYF.

The chain combines TRBV19 with TRBJ1-1; 7 bases map to TRBD1. Trimming removed 6 bases from V and 1 base from J; junction bases left unmatched: 5. This CDR3 comprises 14 residues. CDR1 is LNHDA, CDR2 SQIVND, per germline (reference sequence). DNA for the CDR3: TGTGCCAGTAGGCCACAGGGGAGGAACACTGAAGCTTTCTTT. Amino acids: CASRPQGRNTEAFF.

This clone showed up just once. The rearrangement links TRBV28 to TRBJ2-2, with TRBD2 matching over 7 bases. The germline V gene encodes CDR1 MDHEN and CDR2 SYDVKM. This CDR3 region has 15 residues. J gave up 1 base and V 6 bases, and 5 bases lay outside the gene matches. CDR3 in DNA: TGTGCCAGCAGACGTTCGGGAGGGAACACCGGGGAGCTGTTTTTT. It specifies CASRRSGGNTGELFF.

The V and J genes are TRBV19 and TRBJ1-2, with D maybe TRBD1 (6 bases). Germline lookup yields CDR1 LNHDA and CDR2 SQIVND (reference sequence). Trimming took off 10 bases at V and 5 bases at J, with 17 bases between the two ends. CDR3 length: 13 amino acids. CDR3 sequence (DNA): TGTGCCACCAGTCGCGGACAGATGTATGGCTACACCTTC. Protein product: CATSRGQMYGYTF.

This clone was picked up a small number of times. This chain links TRBV29-1 with TRBJ2-7, with 7 bases identical to TRBD1. The V segment lost 8 bases and the J segment 5 bases; nucleotides outside the gene matches: 21. The CDR3 length is 16 residues. The germline CDR1 and CDR2 sequences are SQVTM and ANQGSEA. In DNA, the CDR3 is TGCAGCTCAACTACGAAATTGCCGACAGGGCGGCACGAGCAGTACTTC. Translating it yields CSSTTKLPTGRHEQYF.

CDR3 nucleotide sequence: TGTGCCAGCAGTACCGGACTAGCGGGAGAGGCCGGGGAGCTGTTTTTT. Translated, it gives CASSTGLAGEAGELFF. This chain links TRBV6-2 or TRBV6-3 with TRBJ2-2; TRBD2 aligns across 13 bases. CDR1 and CDR2 (germline): MNHEY, SVGEGT. The CDR3 runs to 16 residues. The trim removed 5 bases at V and 6 bases at J, leaving 6 bases unmatched.

The rearrangement links TRBV11-2 to TRBJ2-7, with D possibly matching TRBD1 (6 bases). CDR1 is SGHAT and CDR2 is FQNNGV in the germline V gene. Trimming removed 4 bases from V and 3 bases from J, with 13 bases in between. This CDR3 has 14 amino acids. CDR3 sequence (DNA): TGTGCCAGCAGCTCGTTACGGACAGACTACGAGCAGTACTTC. Amino acid sequence: CASSSLRTDYEQYF.

The chain recombines TRBV6-2 or TRBV6-3 with TRBJ1-3, with TRBD1 matching over 9 bases. CDR1 MNHEY and CDR2 SVGEGT come from the germline V gene. The CDR3 sequence is 17 residues long. The junction had 11 bases not matched to a gene; V was cut back by 5 bases and J by 3 bases. The chain's CDR3 is CASSLYGTGISGNTIYF. Here the CDR3 DNA reads TGTGCCAGCAGTCTCTACGGGACAGGGATCAGTGGAAACACCATATATTTT.

CDR3 DNA sequence: TGTGCCAGCAGAACGACAGTGAACACTGAAGCTTTCTTT. Translated: CASRTTVNTEAFF. The chain recombines TRBV6-5 with TRBJ1-1, with a possible D match to TRBD1 (5 bases). CDR3 length equals 13 residues. Germline CDR1 is MNHEY and CDR2 is SVGAGI. V shed 6 bases and J shed 0 bases, with 8 bases lying between them.

The chain is built from TRBV6-2 or TRBV6-3 and TRBJ2-7; D is undetermined. V dropped 2 bases and J dropped 6 bases, with 8 bases sitting between them. Germline loops: CDR1 MNHEY, CDR2 SVGEGT. The CDR3 is made up of 12 amino acids. The CDR3 DNA reads TGTGCCAGCAGTTACCCAGTCTTCGAGCAGTACTTC. Translation: CASSYPVFEQYF.